Presented here are 21 T cell receptor beta chains from one specimen sequenced in a study of shared clonotypes between healthy human individuals. The assay was immunoSEQ multiplex PCR, and TCRdb's table has in-frame clones only and misses some. This table has some 1.1 million clones, 70% to 80% appearing once. Specimen: memory CD4+ T cells from PBMCs. Subset: CD45RA-negative fraction. The receptors here all came from a man younger than 35 in good health. Some clones in this sample may be carry-over from other donors' samples.

The rearrangement joins TRBV18 to TRBJ2-1; D is unclear. Trimming removed 3 bases from V and 5 bases from J, with 14 bases in between. The CDR3 totals 15 residues. CDR1 and CDR2 from the germline V gene are KGHSH and LQKENI. In nucleotides, the CDR3 is TGTGCCAGCTCACCCCCCTCCCCCCGCAACAATGAGCAGTTCTTC. Its protein is CASSPPSPRNNEQFF.

V is TRBV27 and J is TRBJ2-1; 8 positions agree with TRBD2. Losses at the gene ends were 0 bases for V and 4 bases for J; bases not matched to a gene: 5. This CDR3 spans 16 amino acids. CDR1 is MNHEY, CDR2 SMNVEV, per germline (reference sequence). DNA for the CDR3: TGTGCCAGCAGTTTATCTCTGGGACTAGGTTACAATGAGCAGTTCTTC. The encoded protein is CASSLSLGLGYNEQFF.

This clone was seen only a few times. The chain has TRBV15 and TRBJ2-1; 7 nucleotides agree with TRBD2. Germline CDR1 is LNHNV and CDR2 is YYDKDF (reference sequence). The CDR3 contains 13 residues. With 4 bases clipped from V and 10 bases from J, the junction kept 7 bases outside the gene matches. The CDR3 protein is CATSTSTSREQFF. In nucleotides, the CDR3 is TGTGCCACCAGCACTTCGACTAGCCGGGAGCAGTTCTTC.

The chain recombines TRBV27 with TRBJ1-2; the D is unclear. Germline CDR1 MNHEY, CDR2 SMNVEV (reference sequence). V was pared by 5 bases and J by 2 bases, with 18 bases between. The CDR3 has 16 amino acids. DNA for the CDR3: TGTGCCAGCAGTCCATCTTATGTACGGGCGAACTATGGCTACACCTTC. Translated: CASSPSYVRANYGYTF.

V and J are TRBV27 and TRBJ1-2; D may be TRBD1 (5 bases). Germline V lookup: CDR1 MNHEY, CDR2 SMNVEV (reference sequence). V dropped 9 bases and J dropped 7 bases, with 12 bases sitting between them. This CDR3 region has 11 residues. The CDR3 region has the DNA TGTGCCAGTCCGGGGCTCGGTGGCTACACCTTC. Its translation: CASPGLGGYTF.

The chain uses TRBV7-3 and TRBJ1-2; 7 nucleotides match TRBD1. This CDR3 region has 12 residues. V lost 11 bases, J lost 2 bases, and 5 bases stayed unmatched. Germline CDR1 SGHTA, CDR2 FQGTGA. Written as DNA, the CDR3 is TGTGCCGAACAGGGGTCCAACTATGGCTACACCTTC. Translated: CAEQGSNYGYTF.

V and J are TRBV11-2 and TRBJ1-1; possibly TRBD1 for D (5 bases). CDR1 is SGHAT, CDR2 FQNNGV, per germline. V was shortened by 2 bases and J by 6 bases, with 19 bases between the two germline ends. The CDR3 length is 16 residues. The CDR3 DNA is TGTGCCAGCAGCTTACCGAGTACAGCGCCGGGGCCTGAAGCTTTCTTT. Amino acid sequence: CASSLPSTAPGPEAFF.

Concerning this clone itself: Other nucleotide sequences in the sample specify the same CDR3. The chain joins TRBV5-6 to TRBJ2-7; D is ambiguous. Germline CDR1 SGHDT, CDR2 YYEEEE. The V and J ends lost 0 bases and 1 base respectively, with 8 bases between them. The CDR3 has 14 amino acids. DNA for the CDR3: TGTGCCAGCAGCTTGGGAGGACGGTCCTACGAGCAGTACTTC. This sequence encodes CASSLGGRSYEQYF.

In its sample, this clone was seen a few times. V usage is TRBV4-1 and J usage is TRBJ2-1; D not certain. This CDR3 has 13 amino acids. Trimming pared 0 bases from V and 7 bases from J, leaving 7 bases between. Germline V CDR1 and CDR2: MGHRA, YSYEKL. The CDR3 protein is CASSQEGINEQFF. Written as DNA, the CDR3 is TGCGCCAGCAGCCAAGAAGGGATTAATGAGCAGTTCTTC.

The chain links TRBV5-1 to TRBJ1-4; 9 nucleotides match TRBD1. CDR1 and CDR2 from the germline V gene are SGHRS and YFSETQ. Germline trimming cut 5 bases from V and 8 bases from J; bases unmatched to any gene: 7. This CDR3 contains 14 residues. The CDR3 loop reads CASRRGQGSEKLFF. Written as DNA, the CDR3 is TGCGCCAGCAGGAGAGGACAGGGGAGCGAAAAACTGTTTTTT.

This chain connects TRBV7-2 to TRBJ1-1; D gene unclear. Germline assignment: CDR1 SGHTA and CDR2 FQGNSA. V lost 3 bases, J lost 0 bases, and 11 bases lay in between. CDR3 length: 15 amino acids. The CDR3 sequence is CASSFDFGMNTEAFF. CDR3 coding DNA: TGTGCCAGCAGCTTCGATTTCGGGATGAACACTGAAGCTTTCTTT.

The rearrangement uses TRBV5-1 and TRBJ2-1, with TRBD2 matching over 14 bases. V lost 0 bases, J lost 10 bases, and 6 bases stayed unmatched. Per germline, CDR1 SGHRS and CDR2 YFSETQ. CDR3 size: 16 residues. CDR3 DNA: TGCGCCAGCAGCTTGGTAGGCGGGACTAGCGGGAGCGAGCAGTTCTTC. It translates to CASSLVGGTSGSEQFF.

In the case of this clone: The same CDR3 is also encoded by other DNA sequences in this sample. As DNA, the CDR3 is TGTGCCAGCAGCGTAGCCGGACAGGGGTACAATGAGCAGTTCTTC. It translates to CASSVAGQGYNEQFF. V gene TRBV9 combines with J gene TRBJ2-1; 9 bases are shared with TRBD1. The CDR3 is 15 amino acids. With V trimmed by 0 bases and J by 4 bases, 2 bases remained unmatched. CDR1 and CDR2 from the germline V gene are SGDLS and YYNGEE.

The chain couples TRBV11-2 to TRBJ1-4, with TRBD1 matching 7 bases. CDR1 and CDR2 from the germline V gene are SGHAT and FQNNGV. V dropped 2 bases and J dropped 7; count of bases not matched to a gene: 1. The length of the CDR3 is 13 residues. CDR3 sequence: CASSLSGGEKLFF. The DNA for the CDR3 is TGTGCCAGCAGCTTATCAGGGGGTGAAAAACTGTTTTTT.

This chain connects TRBV9 to TRBJ2-6; the D is unclear. CDR3 length: 17 residues. The ends were cut back, 0 bases at V and 0 bases at J, with 10 bases in the middle. Looked up from germline, CDR1 is SGDLS and CDR2 is YYNGEE. This CDR3 reads CASSVAATSSGANVLTF. CDR3 nucleotides: TGTGCCAGCAGCGTAGCGGCCACAAGCTCTGGGGCCAACGTCCTGACTTTC. Complete variable domain (other parts from reference TRBV9 and TRBJ2-6): DSGVTQTPKHLITATGQRVTLRCSPRSGDLSVYWYQQSLDQGLQFLIQYYNGEERAKGNILERFSAQQFPDLHSELNLSSLELGDSALYFCASSVAATSSGANVLTFGAGSRLTVL.

With respect to this clone: The sample carries other DNA sequences with the same CDR3. V gene TRBV7-3 combines with J gene TRBJ2-3; 9 nucleotides line up with TRBD2. V shed 5 bases and J 0 bases; nucleotides not matched to a gene: 3. CDR1 and CDR2 (germline): SGHTA, FQGTGA. The CDR3 sequence is 15 residues long. The CDR3 sequence is CASSLTSGSTDTQYF. CDR3 DNA: TGTGCCAGCAGCCTGACTAGCGGAAGCACAGATACGCAGTATTTT.

The J gene is TRBJ2-5, the V gene TRBV25-1; 10 positions match TRBD1. The J call may not be correct, given that the DNA end is closer to TRBJ2-7. This CDR3 has 15 amino acids. Germline values: CDR1 MGHDK, CDR2 SYGVNS. DNA of the CDR3: TGTGCCAGCGGTGTCCGGGACAGGGGCTCCTACGAGCAGTACTTC. It translates to CASGVRDRGSYEQYF.

This chain joins TRBV5-6 and TRBJ2-7; TRBD2 matches at 11 bases. The CDR3 is made up of 14 amino acids. V lost 4 bases to trimming and J lost 5 bases; unmatched junction nucleotides: 5. Germline V lookup: CDR1 SGHDT, CDR2 YYEEEE. In DNA, the CDR3 is TGTGCCAGCAGCACCCTAGCGGGAGGTGACGAGCAGTACTTC. The encoded protein is CASSTLAGGDEQYF.

This clone was picked up many times. The chain employs TRBV6-6 and TRBJ2-1; 7 bases line up with TRBD2. CDR1 and CDR2 (germline): MNHNY, SVGAGI (reference sequence). The CDR3 length is 14 residues. V shed 2 bases, J shed 7 bases, and the junction held 5 bases outside the gene matches. The CDR3 bases are TGTGCCAGCAGTTACACGGGAGCGGGGAATGAGCAGTTCTTC. Residues: CASSYTGAGNEQFF.

This clone occurred a few times. This chain uses TRBV5-1 with TRBJ2-2, with no clear D. V lost 4 bases, J lost 3 bases, and 13 bases lay in between. Germline loops: CDR1 SGHRS, CDR2 YFSETQ. The CDR3 is 15 residues long. This CDR3 reads CASSVYGPDTGELFF. For the CDR3, the DNA is TGCGCCAGCAGCGTCTACGGGCCGGACACCGGGGAGCTGTTTTTT.

V is TRBV28 and J is TRBJ1-5; possibly TRBD1 for D (6 bases). Trimming took off 4 bases at V and 1 base at J, with 11 bases between the two ends. This CDR3 spans 15 amino acids. Per the germline V gene, CDR1 is MDHEN and CDR2 is SYDVKM. The CDR3 spells CASSSQGWSNQPQHF. CDR3 nucleotide sequence: TGTGCCAGCAGTTCACAGGGATGGAGCAATCAGCCCCAGCATTTT.